This T cell receptor (beta chain) was retrieved from a study of PD-L1 blockade in urothelial cancer. At the level of the study: Median blood clonality was about 0.086, with about 86,000 unique TCRs.

Some clones are missing from TCRdb's copy, which holds only in-frame ones; the method was immunoSEQ multiplex PCR. The table includes about 20,000 clones, 88% detected once. Between 1 and 8 samples, pretreatment and on-treatment, were given by each patient. This CDR3 has 16 residues. Germline V gene lookup returns CDR1 SGHNT and CDR2 YYREEE (reference sequence). After removal of 4 bases from V and 2 bases from J, the junction contained 10 bases not matched to a gene. Sequencing used PBMCs, obtained around atezolizumab (anti-PD-L1) treatment. The receptor was isolated from a man in his forties or fifties with urothelial cancer. The rearrangement links TRBV5-4 to TRBJ2-3; the match to TRBD2 covers 7 bases. The CDR3 protein is CASSRLAEAITDTQYF. Here the CDR3 DNA reads TGTGCCAGCAGCCGCCTAGCGGAGGCGATCACAGATACGCAGTATTTT.